The 8 T cell receptor beta chains below were found in one sample sequenced in a study of cytomegalovirus exposure and HLA in healthy donors. The table came from immunoSEQ multiplex PCR; TCRdb's copy has only in-frame clones and leaves some out. The sample consists of about 110,000 clones, 88% of them appearing once. The source material was PBMCs. Every receptor here comes from a young woman in good health and CMV-seronegative.

This chain links TRBV2 with TRBJ2-7, with 8 bases aligning to TRBD1. V lost 5 bases and J lost 3; bases outside the gene matches: 6. CDR1 SNHLY and CDR2 FYNNEI come from the germline V gene. This CDR3 has 14 amino acids. The CDR3 loop reads CASSRGQVLYEQYF. For the CDR3, the DNA is TGTGCCAGCAGTAGGGGACAGGTCCTCTACGAGCAGTACTTC.

The chain joins TRBV19 to TRBJ1-6; perhaps TRBD1 as D (5 bases). The V end was cut by 6 bases, the J end by 8 bases, with 11 bases between. Germline V gene sequence: CDR1 LNHDA, CDR2 SQIVND (reference sequence). The CDR3 runs 13 residues. CDR3 loop: CASSGTSHSPLHF. CDR3 coding DNA: TGTGCCAGTAGCGGGACTAGTCATTCACCCCTCCACTTT.

This clone has more than one count but fewer than ten. This rearrangement joins TRBV7-9 to TRBJ2-7; D not resolved. The CDR3 spans 12 residues. V lost 1 base and J lost 5, with 6 bases in between. The germline V gene has CDR1 SEHNR and CDR2 FQNEAQ (reference sequence). CDR3 sequence (DNA): TGTGCCAGCAGCTTAGGGCCGAACGAGCAGTACTTC. Translating it yields CASSLGPNEQYF.

The chain has TRBV6-5 and TRBJ1-4, with D possibly being TRBD1 (6 bases). V was shortened by 0 bases and J by 6 bases, with 11 bases between the two germline ends. CDR1 and CDR2 (germline): MNHEY, SVGAGI. There are 15 residues in the CDR3. For the CDR3, the DNA is TGTGCCAGCAGTTACTCGGGGACACGTTATGAAAAACTGTTTTTT. Translated: CASSYSGTRYEKLFF.

In its sample, this clone was seen a few times. The chain carries TRBV6-6 and TRBJ1-2; D remains ambiguous. The CDR3 is 13 residues long. The germline CDR1 and CDR2 sequences are MNHNY and SVGAGI (reference sequence). Deletions cut 6 bases from V and 4 bases from J, with 12 bases between. The CDR3 coding sequence is TGTGCCAGCAGCTCGGACTTCCTCTATGGCTACACCTTC. This gives the protein CASSSDFLYGYTF.

This clone was counted between two and nine times. CDR3 in DNA: TGTGCCAGCAGCCAAGCCAAACAGGGGTACGATGGCTACACCTTC. Its protein product is CASSQAKQGYDGYTF. This chain joins TRBV4-2 and TRBJ1-2, with 7 bases that match TRBD1. The junction had 8 bases not matched to a gene; V was cut back by 1 base and J by 6 bases. The CDR3 loop spans 15 amino acids. Looked up from germline, CDR1 is LGHNA and CDR2 is YNFKEQ.

The table lists this clone with a count of one. V is TRBV7-2 and J is TRBJ1-5; 8 nucleotides align to TRBD1. Trimming removed 1 base from V and 6 bases from J; junction bases left unmatched: 5. CDR1 is SGHTA, CDR2 FQGNSA, per germline. CDR3 length: 15 amino acids. CDR3 nucleotide sequence: TGTGCCAGCAGCTTAGGACAGGGGCAGGGTCAGCCCCAGCATTTT. Its translation: CASSLGQGQGQPQHF.

The rearrangement uses TRBV7-9 and TRBJ2-7; TRBD1 matches 9 bases. The trim removed 7 bases at V and 5 bases at J, leaving 9 bases unmatched. This CDR3 has 14 amino acids. The germline V gene encodes CDR1 SEHNR and CDR2 FQNEAQ (reference sequence). CDR3 loop: CASNTRTGDHEQYF. CDR3 nucleotide sequence: TGTGCCAGCAACACTAGGACAGGGGACCACGAGCAGTACTTC.